A selection of T cell receptor beta chains follows, all from one sample in a study of blood T cell repertoires in COVID-19. TCRdb keeps only in-frame clones here, not all; method: immunoSEQ multiplex PCR. Among some 150,000 clones listed, 80% to 85% were seen once. Sequenced: peripheral blood. The receptors were gathered from a human donor with acute or convalescent COVID-19. The donor label of this sample is uncertain. Each CDR3 is given with its conserved first and last residue. A D gene is named only where the DNA matches it firmly. A row's size may be missing; if present it is once, few, many or a size class.

CDR3aa,CDR3nt,abundance,j_gene,d_gene,v_gene
CASSTPGGGSQPQHF,TGTGCCAGTAGTACCCCAGGGGGCGGGAGTCAGCCCCAGCATTTT,NA,TRBJ1-5,TRBD1,TRBV19
CASSLEGRRQPQHF,TGTGCCAGCAGCTTGGAGGGGAGGAGGCAGCCCCAGCATTTT,NA,TRBJ1-5,NA,TRBV7-2
CASSRGQSNYGYTF,TGTGCCAGCAGCCGGGGCCAATCTAACTATGGCTACACCTTC,NA,TRBJ1-2,NA,TRBV3-1/TRBV3-2
CASSQDQVSAPYEQYF,TGTGCCAGCAGCCAAGACCAGGTCTCTGCCCCGTACGAGCAGTACTTC,NA,TRBJ2-7,NA,TRBV4-2
CASSRQGTSGELFF,TGTGCCAGCAGCCGACAGGGAACGAGCGGGGAGCTGTTTTTT,few,TRBJ2-2,TRBD1,TRBV3-1/TRBV3-2
CASSSDRGRYGYTF,TGTGCCAGCAGCTCGGACAGGGGCCGATATGGCTACACCTTC,NA,TRBJ1-2,TRBD1,TRBV6-5
CASSLGPASGRREQYF,TGTGCCAGCAGCTTGGGCCCGGCTAGCGGGAGACGCGAGCAGTACTTC,once,TRBJ2-7,TRBD2,TRBV5-6
CASSLGGFQETQYF,TGTGCCAGCAGCTTAGGGGGGTTCCAAGAGACCCAGTACTTC,NA,TRBJ2-5,NA,TRBV7-3
CATSRHAPGNQPQHF,TGTGCCACCAGCAGACACGCTCCAGGCAATCAGCCCCAGCATTTT,NA,TRBJ1-5,NA,TRBV15
CASSLENLRTEAFF,TGCGCCAGCAGCCTAGAGAATTTGCGCACTGAAGCTTTCTTT,NA,TRBJ1-1,NA,TRBV5-1
CSAIDRGSSYNEQFF,TGCAGTGCTATTGATCGGGGTAGCTCCTACAATGAGCAGTTCTTC,NA,TRBJ2-1,NA,TRBV20-1
CASSSGGGGTYEQYF,TGCGCCAGCAGCTCAGGGGGCGGGGGAACCTACGAGCAGTACTTC,NA,TRBJ2-7,NA,TRBV5-1
CASSSLSRASGSWAEQYF,TGTGCCAGCAGCTCACTAAGTCGAGCTAGCGGGAGTTGGGCCGAGCAGTACTTC,NA,TRBJ2-7,TRBD2,TRBV3-1/TRBV3-2
CASSATGGTNEKLFF,TGTGCCAGCAGCGCAACAGGGGGAACTAATGAAAAACTGTTTTTT,NA,TRBJ1-4,TRBD1,TRBV5-4
CASSYRRGDGYTF,TGTGCCAGCAGTTACAGGCGGGGAGATGGCTACACCTTC,NA,TRBJ1-2,NA,TRBV6-5
CASKEAAGSNSPLHF,TGTGCCAGTAAAGAAGCCGCAGGGTCTAATTCACCCCTCCACTTT,NA,TRBJ1-6,NA,TRBV19
CASSLLGGGELFF,TGTGCCAGCAGCTTGTTGGGGGGCGGGGAGCTGTTTTTT,once,TRBJ2-2,NA,TRBV5-6
CASSLRGAGQPQHF,TGTGCCAGCAGCTTGAGGGGAGCGGGTCAGCCCCAGCATTTT,NA,TRBJ1-5,NA,TRBV5-8
CASSLGDRPSEKLFF,TGTGCCAGCAGCTTGGGGGACAGGCCGAGTGAAAAACTGTTTTTT,NA,TRBJ1-4,TRBD1,TRBV5-4
CASSEGRLSNYGYTF,TGTGCCAGCAGTGAAGGCAGACTCTCTAACTATGGCTACACCTTC,NA,TRBJ1-2,NA,TRBV6-1
CASYRDTEAFF,TGTGCCAGCTATCGGGACACTGAAGCTTTCTTT,NA,TRBJ1-1,NA,TRBV6-5
CASSAGQGAWETQYF,TGTGCCAGCAGCGCTGGACAGGGGGCGTGGGAGACCCAGTACTTC,NA,TRBJ2-5,TRBD1,TRBV9
CASSFSSGRDTQYF,TGTGCCAGCAGCTTTTCTAGCGGGAGGGATACGCAGTATTTT,NA,TRBJ2-3,TRBD2,TRBV7-3
CASSASGRAETQYF,TGTGCCAGCAGCGCTAGCGGGAGGGCGGAGACCCAGTACTTC,NA,TRBJ2-5,TRBD2,TRBV9
CASSGPAGQTGDYGYTF,TGTGCCAGCAGTGGACCCGCCGGCCAGACGGGAGACTATGGCTACACCTTC,NA,TRBJ1-2,NA,TRBV2
CASSPPGTIATEAFF,TGTGCCAGCAGCCCCCCCGGGACTATTGCTACTGAAGCTTTCTTT,NA,TRBJ1-1,NA,TRBV9
CASSPGRRELFF,TGTGCCAGTAGCCCAGGGCGTAGGGAGCTGTTTTTT,NA,TRBJ2-2,NA,TRBV28
CASSLEGAHYEQYF,TGCGCCAGCAGCTTGGAAGGGGCCCACTACGAGCAGTACTTC,NA,TRBJ2-7,NA,TRBV5-1
CASSLVAGSGNTIYF,TGTGCCAGCAGCTTAGTGGCAGGCTCTGGAAACACCATATATTTT,NA,TRBJ1-3,NA,TRBV7-9
CASSQGRGHGYTF,TGTGCCAGCAGCCAGGGCAGGGGCCATGGCTACACCTTC,once,TRBJ1-2,NA,TRBV14
CAISESEGSGANVLTF,TGTGCCATCAGTGAGTCGGAGGGGTCTGGGGCCAACGTCCTGACTTTC,NA,TRBJ2-6,NA,TRBV10-3
CASGGGAKAGNTIYF,TGTGCCAGCGGTGGGGGGGCGAAGGCTGGAAACACCATATATTTT,NA,TRBJ1-3,NA,TRBV28
CASLGLAGNEQYF,TGTGCCAGCCTGGGACTAGCGGGTAACGAGCAGTACTTC,NA,TRBJ2-7,TRBD2,TRBV2
CASSLSARSEQYF,TGTGCCAGCAGTCTCTCCGCTAGATCCGAGCAGTACTTC,NA,TRBJ2-7,NA,TRBV27
CASSGRFQETQYF,TGTGCCAGCAGCGGGAGGTTCCAAGAGACCCAGTACTTC,NA,TRBJ2-5,NA,TRBV7-8
CASSSPGTGKNEQFF,TGTGCCAGCAGCTCCCCAGGGACAGGGAAGAATGAGCAGTTCTTC,NA,TRBJ2-1,TRBD1,TRBV7-3
CASSLGQGNGNTIYF,TGTGCCAGCAGCCTGGGACAGGGGAATGGAAACACCATATATTTT,NA,TRBJ1-3,TRBD1,TRBV5-4
CASSPSGGRQSNSPLHF,TGTGCCAGCTCACCAAGCGGGGGGCGGCAGAGTAATTCACCCCTCCACTTT,NA,TRBJ1-6,NA,TRBV18
CASSPGQGSGTQYF,TGTGCCAGCTCACCGGGACAGGGGTCCGGGACGCAGTATTTT,NA,TRBJ2-3,TRBD1,TRBV18
CASSSVGLAGVSGANVLTF,TGTGCCAGCAGTTCGGTGGGACTAGCGGGAGTGAGTGGGGCCAACGTCCTGACTTTC,few,TRBJ2-6,TRBD2,TRBV28
CASRRGTENTEAFF,TGTGCCAGCAGGCGCGGGACAGAGAACACTGAAGCTTTCTTT,NA,TRBJ1-1,TRBD1,TRBV6-5
CASSRRDRVVGYTF,TGTGCCAGCAGTCGAAGGGACAGGGTAGTTGGCTACACCTTC,NA,TRBJ1-2,TRBD1,TRBV6-5